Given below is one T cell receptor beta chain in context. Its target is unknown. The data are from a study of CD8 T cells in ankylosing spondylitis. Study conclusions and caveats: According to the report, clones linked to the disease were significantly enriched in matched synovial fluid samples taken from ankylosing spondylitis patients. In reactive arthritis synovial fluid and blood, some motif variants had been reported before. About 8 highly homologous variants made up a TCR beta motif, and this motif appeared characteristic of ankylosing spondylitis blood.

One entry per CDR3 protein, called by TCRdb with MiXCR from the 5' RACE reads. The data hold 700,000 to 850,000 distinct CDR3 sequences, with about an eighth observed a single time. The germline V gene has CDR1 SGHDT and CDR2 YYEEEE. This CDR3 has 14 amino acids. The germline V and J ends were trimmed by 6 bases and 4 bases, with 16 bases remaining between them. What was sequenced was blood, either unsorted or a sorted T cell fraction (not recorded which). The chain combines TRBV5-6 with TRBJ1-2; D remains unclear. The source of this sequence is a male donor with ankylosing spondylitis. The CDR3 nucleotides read TGTGCCAGCACCGGTTTAGAGTTCGCCTATGGCTACACCTTC. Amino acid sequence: CASTGLEFAYGYTF.